This T cell receptor beta chain was recorded in a study of T cell responses to AZD1222 COVID-19 vaccine. Clones were sequenced by immunoSEQ multiplex PCR, and TCRdb holds only the in-frame ones, with some missing. The sample contains more than 100,000 clones, about 92% of which appear only once. This sample comprised peripheral blood, obtained 28 days after the second AZD1222 dose. The sequence was obtained from an adult who received the AZD1222 COVID-19 vaccine.

This CDR3 reads CASSPSGRNTGELFF. CDR3 bases: TGTGCCAGCAGCCCTAGCGGGAGGAACACCGGGGAGCTGTTTTTT. The V and J genes are TRBV3-1 (or the pseudogene TRBV3-2) and TRBJ2-2; 10 bases map to TRBD2. Germline assignment: CDR1 LGHDT and CDR2 YNNKEL (reference sequence). The CDR3 has 15 residues. After removal of 4 bases from V and 1 base from J, the junction contained 0 bases not matched to a gene.